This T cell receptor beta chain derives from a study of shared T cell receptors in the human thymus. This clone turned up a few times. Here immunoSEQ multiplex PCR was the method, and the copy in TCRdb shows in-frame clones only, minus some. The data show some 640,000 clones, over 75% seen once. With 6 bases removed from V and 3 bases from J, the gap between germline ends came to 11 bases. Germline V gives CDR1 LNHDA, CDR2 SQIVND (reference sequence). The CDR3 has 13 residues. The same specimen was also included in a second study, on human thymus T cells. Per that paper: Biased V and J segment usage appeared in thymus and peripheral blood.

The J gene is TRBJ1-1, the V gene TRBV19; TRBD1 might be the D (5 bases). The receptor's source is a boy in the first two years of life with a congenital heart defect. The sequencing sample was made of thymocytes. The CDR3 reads CASRPDRYTEAFF. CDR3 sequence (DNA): TGTGCCAGTAGGCCCGACAGATACACTGAAGCTTTCTTT.